Described below is a single T cell receptor (beta chain) sequence and its context. This CDR3 contains 14 residues. V was cut by 3 bases and J by 4 bases, with 12 bases left in between. From germline, CDR1 is MNHNS and CDR2 SASEGT. These data come from a study of T cell changes during pregnancy in multiple sclerosis. Method: immunoSEQ multiplex PCR; TCRdb's copy keeps in-frame clones and lacks some. The sample lists 60,000 to 85,000 clones; 90% to 95% were seen once. Sequences were derived from peripheral blood, sampled in the second trimester of pregnancy. The origin of this receptor is a female donor with multiple sclerosis, enrolled in a pregnancy study. V and J are TRBV6-1 and TRBJ1-2; TRBD1 is a possible D gene (6 bases). For the CDR3, the DNA is TGTGCCAGCAGTGACTTTCAGGGGCCCTATGGCTACACCTTC. Its translation: CASSDFQGPYGYTF.